Following are 9 T cell receptor beta chains from one sample sequenced in a study of Graves' ophthalmopathy and Graves' hyperthyroidism. Amplification targeted the TCR beta CDR3 regions, with RNA transcripts as the source material. An initial RT-PCR round employing HTBI primers preceded a second-round multiplex PCR. TCRdb fed the multiplex PCR reads into MiXCR, producing one record per CDR3 protein. The top ten clones hold over 2.5% of a sample with about 660,000 distinct CDR3 sequences, about 41% of them seen once. The source material was peripheral blood. Source of these receptors: an adult man with Graves' ophthalmopathy.

This clonotype showed up just once. V is TRBV7-2 and J is TRBJ1-1, with D unresolved. Trimming left V 6 bases short and J 3 bases short, with 11 bases between. The CDR3 length is 13 residues. Germline CDR1 is SGHTA and CDR2 is FQGNSA. The CDR3 DNA reads TGTGCCAGCAGAGAAAGGGTGGACACTGAAGCTTTCTTT. This gives the protein CASRERVDTEAFF.

This chain joins TRBV5-1 and TRBJ1-2, with a weak D call TRBD1 (6 bases). This CDR3 is 14 amino acids long. The V and J ends lost 1 base and 1 base respectively, with 8 bases between them. Germline-derived CDR1 and CDR2 are SGHRS and YFSETQ. The CDR3 region is CASSLKGDNYGYTF. The CDR3 nucleotides read TGCGCCAGCAGCTTGAAGGGGGATAACTATGGCTACACCTTC.

The table lists this clonotype with many counts. In DNA, the CDR3 is TGTGCCAGCAGCCAGGCAGGGAACTATGGCTACACCTTC. This encodes CASSQAGNYGYTF. The chain is built from TRBV14 and TRBJ1-2; D might be TRBD1 (5 bases). The V end was cut by 3 bases, the J end by 2 bases, with 7 bases between. Germline values: CDR1 SGHDN, CDR2 FVKESK. The CDR3 covers 13 residues.

This clonotype was counted a few times. The J gene is TRBJ2-2, the V gene TRBV12-3 or TRBV12-4; 9 nucleotides agree with TRBD1. CDR3 length equals 17 residues. Trimming at V came to 6 bases and at J to 4 bases, leaving 12 bases not matched to a gene. Here the CDR3 reads CASSNRGLGRGTGELFF. The CDR3 DNA reads TGTGCCAGCAGCAACAGGGGGCTGGGACGAGGCACCGGGGAGCTGTTTTTT.

The V and J genes are TRBV29-1 and TRBJ1-2; D is unclear. This CDR3 is built from 12 residues. V was shortened by 3 bases and J by 4 bases, with 9 bases between the two germline ends. Germline CDR1 reads SQVTM; CDR2 reads ANQGSEA. CDR3 DNA sequence: TGCAGCGTTGATAGGTTGGGCTATGGCTACACCTTC. Its translation is CSVDRLGYGYTF.

About this clonotype itself: Compared with germline, one end of the junction differs, possibly owing to a read error. The chain has TRBV11-2 and TRBJ1-1, with 8 positions matching TRBD1. The CDR3 extends over 14 amino acids. The germline CDR1 and CDR2 sequences are SGHAT and FQNNGV. The CDR3 coding sequence is TGTGCCAACAGCCCGACAGGGGTGAACACTGAAGCTTTCTTT. Its protein is CANSPTGVNTEAFF.

The sample holds a few counts of this clonotype. An end of the junction differs from the germline gene, which may be a read error. This chain joins TRBV4-1 and TRBJ1-1; TRBD1 might be the D (5 bases). CDR3 length: 15 residues. Germline V gene data show CDR1 as MGHRA and CDR2 as YSYEKL. The CDR3 nucleotides are TGTGCCAGCAGCCAGGATACAGGTTATCCCTCAGGAGCTTTCTTT. Protein sequence: CASSQDTGYPSGAFF.

There are a few counts of this clonotype. The chain carries TRBV12-3 or TRBV12-4 and TRBJ1-1; maybe TRBD1 (5 bases). The ends were cut back, 5 bases at V and 1 base at J, with 20 bases in the middle. The CDR3 extends over 17 amino acids. The CDR3 DNA reads as TGTGCCAGCAGTCTAGGGATCCGACGGGACGGGAACACTGAAGCTTTCTTT. It translates to CASSLGIRRDGNTEAFF.

This clonotype was seen repeatedly, ten times or more. The chain recombines TRBV29-1 with TRBJ1-5; D not resolved. The CDR3 loop spans 12 amino acids. The germline gives CDR1 SQVTM, CDR2 ANQGSEA. V was pared by 8 bases and J by 8 bases, with 16 bases between. The CDR3 nucleotides read TGCAGCTCACCAAGGGTCTTTGAGCCCCAGCATTTT. Residues: CSSPRVFEPQHF.